This entry lists 32 T cell receptor beta chains sequenced from one sample in a study of OX40 agonist ivuxolimab in advanced cancers. Receptor libraries were prepared by the immunoSEQ multiplex PCR assay. TCRdb limited this immuneACCESS table to in-frame rearrangements with V and J called. A share of clones is missing; checked studies link under half to unresolved V genes, and the rest is unexplained. The sample table contains tens of thousands of clones; only one count was recorded for around 85% of them. Clones ranked in the top ten supply around 2.7% of the sample. Sequencing was performed on CD4+ or CD8+ T cells sorted from blood, taken in a trial of the OX40 agonist ivuxolimab. Receptors were obtained from an adult with an advanced solid tumor such as melanoma, head and neck, liver or kidney cancer.

CDR3 amino acids: CASSVEGGGTDTQYF. CDR3 nucleotide sequence: TGTGCCAGCAGCGTAGAAGGAGGAGGCACAGATACGCAGTATTTT. This chain links TRBV9 with TRBJ2-3; maybe TRBD2 (5 bases). Germline values: CDR1 SGDLS, CDR2 YYNGEE. CDR3 length: 15 amino acids. V shed 0 bases and J shed 1 base, with 9 bases lying between them.

The rearrangement joins TRBV7-9 to TRBJ1-2; 7 nucleotides align to TRBD1. V was pared by 1 base and J by 4 bases, with 9 bases of the junction left unmatched. The germline gives CDR1 SEHNR, CDR2 FQNEAQ (reference sequence). The CDR3 runs to 16 residues. In DNA, the CDR3 is TGTGCCAGCAGCTTAGGGGAGACAGGGAAAGGCTATGGCTACACCTTC. This sequence encodes CASSLGETGKGYGYTF.

This chain connects TRBV5-6 to TRBJ2-3, with 14 bases lining up with TRBD2. V was clipped by 4 bases and J by 3 bases; unmatched bases: 7. Germline CDR1 reads SGHDT; CDR2 reads YYEEEE. This CDR3 has 17 residues. The CDR3 region has the DNA TGTGCCAGCAGCCCGGGACTAGCGGGAGCTGGAACAGATACGCAGTATTTT. Residues: CASSPGLAGAGTDTQYF.

The V gene is TRBV11-1, the J gene TRBJ2-5, with D unresolved. The CDR3 is 13 residues long. Trimming stripped 6 bases from V and 1 base from J, with 9 bases between. Germline loops: CDR1 SGHAT, CDR2 FQDESV (reference sequence). The CDR3 region has the DNA TGTGCCAGCAGTCACTTCAGCCAAGAGACCCAGTACTTC. It translates to CASSHFSQETQYF.

The chain joins TRBV11-2 to TRBJ2-2; 11 nucleotides line up with TRBD2. The CDR3 runs to 19 residues. Germline assignment: CDR1 SGHAT and CDR2 FQNNGV. V was pared by 4 bases and J by 4 bases, with 14 bases of the junction left unmatched. CDR3 nucleotides: TGTGCCAGCAGCTCATCAATCTTTAGCGGGAGGGCGTTCACCGGGGAGCTGTTTTTT. It is translated as CASSSSIFSGRAFTGELFF.

V gene TRBV7-8 combines with J gene TRBJ2-7, with D tentatively TRBD1 (7 bases). Trimming pared 1 base from V and 6 bases from J, leaving 16 bases between. This CDR3 has 15 residues. Per germline, CDR1 SGHVS and CDR2 FQNEAQ. The CDR3 loop reads CASSLGRGVAGEQYF. The CDR3 DNA follows: TGTGCCAGCAGCTTAGGCAGGGGGGTGGCTGGCGAGCAGTACTTC.

V and J are TRBV19 and TRBJ1-4; D is ambiguous. Germline V CDR1 and CDR2: LNHDA, SQIVND (reference sequence). The CDR3 runs to 14 residues. V was clipped by 7 bases and J by 0 bases, with 9 bases between them. The CDR3 DNA sequence: TGTGCCAGTACCAACCAAGCAACTAATGAAAAACTGTTTTTT. Translated: CASTNQATNEKLFF.

The chain joins TRBV7-6 to TRBJ2-5; 7 bases agree with TRBD1. The V gene's germline CDR1 is SGHVS and CDR2 FNYEAQ. Unmatched junction bases numbered 9, after V lost 3 bases and J lost 5 bases. The CDR3 sequence is 15 residues long. The CDR3 loop is CASSFDRALRETQYF. CDR3 nucleotides: TGTGCCAGCAGCTTCGACAGGGCGTTGCGGGAGACCCAGTACTTC.

The rearrangement links TRBV6-5 to TRBJ2-3; 7 bases agree with TRBD1. The trim removed 6 bases at V and 2 bases at J, leaving 8 bases unmatched. Germline CDR1 is MNHEY and CDR2 is SVGAGI. The CDR3 is 15 amino acids. CDR3 DNA: TGTGCCAGCAGCCCCACAGGGGTGGTCACAGATACGCAGTATTTT. Protein: CASSPTGVVTDTQYF.

The CDR3: CASTETGGNEKLFF. CDR3 sequence (DNA): TGTGCCAGCACCGAGACAGGGGGTAATGAAAAACTGTTTTTT. V usage is TRBV27 and J usage is TRBJ1-4, with 9 bases identical to TRBD1. The CDR3 runs 14 residues. V gave up 7 bases and J gave up 4 bases; unmatched junction bases: 4. From germline, CDR1 is MNHEY and CDR2 SMNVEV (reference sequence).

The chain is built from TRBV15 and TRBJ1-2; D is undetermined. The CDR3 totals 13 residues. From germline, CDR1 is LNHNV and CDR2 YYDKDF (reference sequence). Trimming left V 3 bases short and J 4 bases short, with 9 bases between. Here the CDR3 reads CATSSLTAYGYTF. As DNA, the CDR3 is TGTGCCACCAGCAGTCTTACAGCCTATGGCTACACCTTC.

V gene TRBV11-2 combines with J gene TRBJ1-5; TRBD1 aligns across 10 bases. The germline gives CDR1 SGHAT, CDR2 FQNNGV. Unmatched junction bases numbered 12, after V lost 5 bases and J lost 5 bases. The CDR3 extends over 17 amino acids. CDR3 nucleotide sequence: TGTGCCAGCAGCAGAACCGGGACAGGGGCCCTTTATCAGCCCCAGCATTTT. Its protein product is CASSRTGTGALYQPQHF. The full variable domain, completed using reference TRBV11-2 and TRBJ1-5, is EAGVAQSPRYKIIEKRQSVAFWCNPISGHATLYWYQQILGQGPKLLIQFQNNGVVDDSQLPKDRFSAERLKGVDSTLKIQPAKLEDSAVYLCASSRTGTGALYQPQHFGDGTRLSIL.

This clone has just one count. J is TRBJ2-7 and V is TRBV9; D perhaps matches TRBD2 (6 bases). V was trimmed by 4 bases and J by 0 bases, leaving 17 bases between them. CDR3 size: 16 residues. Germline V CDR1 and CDR2: SGDLS, YYNGEE. In nucleotides, the CDR3 is TGTGCCAGCAGCCCCTCGGTAGCGGCAAGCTCCTACGAGCAGTACTTC. Protein sequence: CASSPSVAASSYEQYF.

CDR3 amino acids: CASSPQGPAKNIQYF. The CDR3 region has the DNA TGTGCCAGCAGCCCCCAGGGTCCAGCCAAAAACATTCAGTACTTC. The chain links TRBV11-3 to TRBJ2-4; the D gene is possibly TRBD1 (5 bases). Germline assignment: CDR1 SGHNT and CDR2 YENEEA. The V and J ends lost 5 bases and 0 bases respectively, with 11 bases between them. The CDR3 has 15 amino acids.

The chain uses TRBV29-1 and TRBJ2-2, with 12 nucleotides matching TRBD2. Looked up from germline, CDR1 is SQVTM and CDR2 is ANQGSEA. This CDR3 contains 15 residues. With 6 bases clipped from V and 2 bases from J, the junction kept 4 bases outside the gene matches. The CDR3 DNA sequence: TGCAGCGTCGGACTAGCGGGATTAAACACCGGGGAGCTGTTTTTT. Its translation is CSVGLAGLNTGELFF.

The chain combines TRBV27 with TRBJ2-4; TRBD1 aligns across 12 bases. In germline, CDR1 is MNHEY, CDR2 SMNVEV (reference sequence). V gave up 0 bases and J gave up 0 bases; unmatched junction bases: 6. This CDR3 is 19 amino acids long. CDR3 loop: CASSLSGTGGPLAKNIQYF. The CDR3 region has the DNA TGTGCCAGCAGTTTATCTGGGACAGGGGGCCCATTAGCCAAAAACATTCAGTACTTC.

The gene calls are TRBV7-9 and TRBJ2-2; tentative D call: TRBD2 (6 bases). The CDR3 contains 17 residues. Germline assignment: CDR1 SEHNR and CDR2 FQNEAQ (reference sequence). Trimming stripped 4 bases from V and 1 base from J, with 16 bases between. The CDR3 region is CASSSRQRRGNTGELFF. CDR3 nucleotides: TGTGCCAGCAGCTCCCGCCAGCGGAGGGGGAACACCGGGGAGCTGTTTTTT.

The rearrangement links TRBV7-8 to TRBJ1-5; D not certain. Germline CDR1 and CDR2: SGHVS and FQNEAQ. The V end was cut by 4 bases, the J end by 5 bases, with 9 bases between. CDR3 length: 13 amino acids. CDR3 sequence: CASSWQDDQPQHF. The CDR3 region has the DNA TGTGCCAGCAGCTGGCAGGATGATCAGCCCCAGCATTTT.

The chain couples TRBV19 to TRBJ1-5, with a tentative D call TRBD1 (5 bases). V lost 3 bases to trimming and J lost 0 bases, with 18 bases between them. The length of the CDR3 is 18 residues. The germline V gene encodes CDR1 LNHDA and CDR2 SQIVND (reference sequence). This chain's CDR3 is CASSMIGRDGGSNQPQHF. The CDR3 bases are TGTGCCAGTAGTATGATAGGTAGGGACGGGGGTAGCAATCAGCCCCAGCATTTT.

The genes are TRBV7-2 and TRBJ2-5; possible D gene TRBD2, 6 bases. The CDR3 runs to 12 residues. Germline CDR1 reads SGHTA; CDR2 reads FQGNSA. V lost 8 bases and J 5 bases, leaving 12 bases between the germline ends. CDR3 in amino acids: CASGSGWETQYF. The CDR3 DNA is TGTGCCAGCGGGAGCGGGTGGGAGACCCAGTACTTC. The entire variable domain, with the rest obtained from reference TRBV7-2 and TRBJ2-5, is as follows: GAGVSQSPSNKVTEKGKDVELRCDPISGHTALYWYRQSLGQGLEFLIYFQGNSAPDKSGLPSDRFSAERTGGSVSTLTIQRTQQEDSAVYLCASGSGWETQYFGPGTRLLVL.

This clone was observed a few times. The J gene is TRBJ1-4, the V gene TRBV5-4; D unresolved. The CDR3 totals 17 residues. V was cut by 4 bases and J by 0 bases, with 16 bases left in between. The V gene's germline CDR1 is SGHNT and CDR2 YYREEE (reference sequence). CDR3 amino acids: CASSGGLTDPTNEKLFF. In DNA, the CDR3 is TGTGCCAGCAGCGGAGGCTTGACGGACCCAACTAATGAAAAACTGTTTTTT.

The rearrangement links TRBV5-1 to TRBJ1-5, with 9 bases that match TRBD1. Trimming took 1 base from V and 5 from J; bases not matched to a gene: 4. The CDR3 spans 15 residues. CDR1 and CDR2 from the germline V gene are SGHRS and YFSETQ. CDR3 nucleotide sequence: TGCGCCAGCAGCTTGACAGGGGGCGGCGATCAGCCCCAGCATTTT. Protein product: CASSLTGGGDQPQHF.

V and J are TRBV19 and TRBJ2-3; D unresolved. V was pared by 2 bases and J by 2 bases, with 11 bases between. The length of the CDR3 is 15 residues. Germline V gene lookup returns CDR1 LNHDA and CDR2 SQIVND (reference sequence). The CDR3 nucleotides are TGTGCCAGTAGTATATCCAGGACCTCCACAGATACGCAGTATTTT. It codes for CASSISRTSTDTQYF.

The rearrangement uses TRBV19 and TRBJ1-5; D gene ambiguous. The CDR3 consists of 10 residues. Germline V gene lookup returns CDR1 LNHDA and CDR2 SQIVND (reference sequence). Trimming pared 5 bases from V and 5 bases from J, leaving 1 base between. The CDR3 DNA sequence: TGTGCCAGTAGTTATCAGCCCCAGCATTTT. Translation gives CASSYQPQHF.

V is TRBV2 and J is TRBJ2-4, with D perhaps TRBD1 (6 bases). CDR1 and CDR2 (germline): SNHLY, FYNNEI. V lost 2 bases and J 9 bases, leaving 11 bases between the germline ends. The CDR3 extends over 13 amino acids. CDR3 loop: CASSETDSSIQYF. The CDR3, as DNA: TGTGCCAGCAGTGAAACGGACAGTTCCATTCAGTACTTC.

The chain combines TRBV2 with TRBJ2-7; the D gene could be TRBD1 or TRBD2 (5 bases each). From germline, CDR1 is SNHLY and CDR2 FYNNEI. The ends were cut back, 7 bases at V and 2 bases at J, with 12 bases in the middle. This CDR3 spans 13 amino acids. The CDR3 reads CASTRGRTYEQYF. The CDR3 DNA reads as TGTGCCAGCACACGGGGCAGGACCTACGAGCAGTACTTC.

This sequence joins TRBV27 and TRBJ1-1; D is unclear. The germline V gene encodes CDR1 MNHEY and CDR2 SMNVEV (reference sequence). V dropped 10 bases and J dropped 7 bases, with 13 bases sitting between them. The CDR3 totals 11 residues. CDR3 sequence reads: CATQDGLEAFF. The DNA for the CDR3 is TGTGCCACCCAAGACGGACTTGAAGCTTTCTTT.

Note on this clone: A junction end diverges from the germline sequence, so it may reflect a read error. V usage is TRBV7-2 and J usage is TRBJ2-1; D is perhaps TRBD2 (6 bases). In germline, CDR1 is SGHTA, CDR2 FQGNSA. The CDR3 is 14 amino acids. The CDR3 is CASSSRDSHNEQFF. The CDR3 nucleotides are TGTGCCAGCAGCAGCAGGGACTCCCACAATGAGCAGTTCTTC.

This clone was seen only once. The CDR3 sequence is CASSPIVYNEQFF. The CDR3 DNA follows: TGTGCCAGCAGCCCGATCGTTTACAATGAGCAGTTCTTC. The chain employs TRBV5-6 and TRBJ2-1, with unresolved D. CDR1 is SGHDT and CDR2 is YYEEEE in the germline V gene. V shed 4 bases and J shed 4 bases, with 9 bases lying between them. The CDR3 loop spans 13 amino acids.

V usage is TRBV5-8 and J usage is TRBJ2-7; D is uncertain. Germline V gives CDR1 SGHTS, CDR2 YDEGEE. V was shortened by 5 bases and J by 2 bases, with 8 bases between the two germline ends. The CDR3 consists of 12 residues. CDR3 residues: CASSSGPYEQYF. The CDR3 bases are TGTGCCAGCAGTTCCGGCCCCTACGAGCAGTACTTC.

On this clone itself: Other DNA sequences within the sample encode an identical CDR3. The chain recombines TRBV29-1 with TRBJ1-1; TRBD1 matches at 8 bases. The CDR3 has 12 residues. Germline values: CDR1 SQVTM, CDR2 ANQGSEA. V was pared by 6 bases and J by 1 base, with 1 base of the junction left unmatched. DNA for the CDR3: TGCAGCGTCGGGACAGGGAACACTGAAGCTTTCTTT. Translating gives CSVGTGNTEAFF.

The chain couples TRBV11-3 to TRBJ2-5; 8 bases are shared with TRBD2. Looked up from germline, CDR1 is SGHNT and CDR2 is YENEEA. This CDR3 region has 14 residues. After removal of 7 bases from V and 0 bases from J, the junction contained 4 bases not matched to a gene. CDR3 sequence (DNA): TGTGCCAGCACCGGGGGGGGCCACCAAGAGACCCAGTACTTC. Amino acid sequence: CASTGGGHQETQYF. The full variable domain, completed using reference TRBV11-3 and TRBJ2-5, is EAGVVQSPRYKIIEKKQPVAFWCNPISGHNTLYWYLQNLGQGPELLIRYENEEAVDDSQLPKDRFSAERLKGVDSTLKIQPAELGDSAVYLCASTGGGHQETQYFGPGTRLLVL.